This T cell receptor (beta chain) was captured in a study of blood T cell repertoires in COVID-19. Study at large: Both acute and convalescent COVID-19 samples were obtained from the United States, Italy and Spain. Sources were T cells, B-cell-depleted T cells, or PBMCs; the material itself was cDNA or gDNA.

CDR1 and CDR2 (germline): SGHNT, YYREEE (reference sequence). The length of the CDR3 is 15 residues. The trim removed 5 bases at V and 1 base at J, leaving 6 bases unmatched. TCRdb keeps only in-frame clones here, not all; method: immunoSEQ multiplex PCR. The data contain about 150,000 clones, 70% to 90% of them seen just once; the ten biggest clones take up more than 1%. This TCR came from a woman in her 30s with acute COVID-19. The chain is built from TRBV5-4 and TRBJ2-5, with 9 bases identical to TRBD1. The material sequenced was PBMCs or T cells enriched from blood (not recorded which). The CDR3 DNA reads as TGTGCCAGCAGTACAGGGGGCGCCTTCCAAGAGACCCAGTACTTC. Residues: CASSTGGAFQETQYF.